This T cell receptor beta chain is from a study of blood T cell repertoires in COVID-19. Study as a whole: Researchers got acute and convalescent COVID-19 samples from the United States, Italy and Spain. PBMCs, B-cell-depleted T cells, or T cells provided the cDNA or gDNA that made up the material.

Trimming shortened V by 0 bases and J by 4 bases, and 12 bases separated the two germline ends. The CDR3 covers 15 residues. Germline lookup yields CDR1 SGHTA and CDR2 FQGNSA. Method: immunoSEQ multiplex PCR; TCRdb's copy keeps in-frame clones and lacks some. The data show about 180,000 clones, about 80% seen once. This TCR was recovered from a human donor in a cohort sampled during active COVID-19. The genes are TRBV7-2 and TRBJ2-5; D perhaps matches TRBD2 (6 bases). The material sequenced was peripheral blood. The CDR3 DNA sequence: TGTGCCAGCAGCTTAGCGGGCGGGGTGCGAGAGACCCAGTACTTC. This sequence encodes CASSLAGGVRETQYF.